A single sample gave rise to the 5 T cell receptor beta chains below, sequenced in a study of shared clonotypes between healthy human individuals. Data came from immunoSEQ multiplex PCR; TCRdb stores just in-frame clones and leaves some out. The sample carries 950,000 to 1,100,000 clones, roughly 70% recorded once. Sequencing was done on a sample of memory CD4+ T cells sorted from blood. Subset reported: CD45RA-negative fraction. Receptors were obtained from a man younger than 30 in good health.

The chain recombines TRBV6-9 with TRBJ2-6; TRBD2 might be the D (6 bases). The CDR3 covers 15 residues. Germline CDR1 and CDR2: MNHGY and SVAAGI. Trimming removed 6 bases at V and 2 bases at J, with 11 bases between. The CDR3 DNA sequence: TGTGCCAGCAGGCTGGGCGGGACTGGGGCCAACGTCCTGACTTTC. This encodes CASRLGGTGANVLTF.

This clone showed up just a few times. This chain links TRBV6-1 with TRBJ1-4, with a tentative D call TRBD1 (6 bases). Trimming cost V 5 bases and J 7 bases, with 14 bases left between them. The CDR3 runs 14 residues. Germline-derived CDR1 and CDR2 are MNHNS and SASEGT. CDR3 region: CASSSQGGVEKLFF. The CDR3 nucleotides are TGTGCCAGCAGTTCACAGGGTGGGGTTGAAAAACTGTTTTTT.

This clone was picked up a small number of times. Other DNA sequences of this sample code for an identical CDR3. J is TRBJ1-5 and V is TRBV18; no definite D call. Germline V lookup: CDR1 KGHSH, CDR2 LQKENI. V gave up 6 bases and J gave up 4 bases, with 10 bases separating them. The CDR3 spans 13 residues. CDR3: CASSPGNNQPQHF. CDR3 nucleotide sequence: TGTGCCAGCTCTCCGGGAAATAATCAGCCCCAGCATTTT. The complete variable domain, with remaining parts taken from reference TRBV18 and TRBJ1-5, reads NAGVMQNPRHLVRRRGQEARLRCSPMKGHSHVYWYRQLPEEGLKFMVYLQKENIIDESGMPKERFSAEFPKEGPSILRIQQVVRGDSAAYFCASSPGNNQPQHFGDGTRLSIL.

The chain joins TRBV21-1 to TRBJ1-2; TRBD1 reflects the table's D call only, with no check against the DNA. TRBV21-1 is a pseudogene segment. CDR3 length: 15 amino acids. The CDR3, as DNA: TGTGCCAGCAGCAAAGTGACAGGGGGCCCTAGAAGCTACACCTTC. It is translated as CASSKVTGGPRSYTF.

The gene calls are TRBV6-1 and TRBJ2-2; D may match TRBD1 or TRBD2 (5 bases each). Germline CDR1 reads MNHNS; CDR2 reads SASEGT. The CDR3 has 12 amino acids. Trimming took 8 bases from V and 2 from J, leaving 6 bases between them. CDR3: CASGTNTGELFF. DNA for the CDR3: TGTGCCAGCGGGACCAACACCGGGGAGCTGTTTTTT.